This is a list of T cell receptor beta chains from one sample in a study of cytomegalovirus exposure and HLA in healthy donors. Clones were read by immunoSEQ multiplex PCR, and TCRdb kept only the in-frame ones, dropping some. The repertoire table contains tens of thousands of clones. Sequencing was carried out using PBMCs. These receptors originate from a man in his thirties or forties in good health and CMV-seronegative. Each CDR3 is given with its conserved first and last residue. The D gene is left open where the match is weak.

V gene	J gene	D gene	CDR3 protein	CDR3 DNA
TRBV18	TRBJ2-1	-	CASSPSGFTYNEQFF	TGTGCCAGCTCACCCAGCGGGTTTACCTACAATGAGCAGTTCTTC
TRBV20-1	TRBJ2-7	-	CSAMGPNGQYF	TGCAGTGCTATGGGGCCGAATGGGCAGTACTTC
TRBV5-1	TRBJ1-5	-	CASSLARRYSNQPQHF	TGCGCCAGCAGCTTGGCACGGAGATATAGCAATCAGCCCCAGCATTTT
TRBV30	TRBJ1-1	-	CAWTGANTEAFF	TGTGCCTGGACAGGGGCAAACACTGAAGCTTTCTTT
TRBV29-1	TRBJ2-7	TRBD2	CSVLAGSAYEQYF	TGCAGCGTCTTAGCGGGGTCCGCCTACGAGCAGTACTTC
TRBV29-1	TRBJ2-1	-	CSVEDGNEQFF	TGCAGCGTTGAAGACGGGAATGAGCAGTTCTTC
TRBV18	TRBJ2-7	TRBD2	CASSPGLVSYEQYF	TGTGCCAGCTCGCCGGGACTAGTGAGCTACGAGCAGTACTTC
TRBV5-1	TRBJ1-2	-	CASSYEPERTGNYGYTF	TGCGCCAGCAGCTATGAACCTGAGAGGACTGGTAACTATGGCTACACCTTC
TRBV5-1	TRBJ2-1	-	CASSSDSPYNEQFF	TGCGCCAGCAGCTCGGACAGTCCCTACAATGAGCAGTTCTTC
TRBV5-3	TRBJ1-2	-	CARSLVFTGSTDTF	TGTGCCAGAAGCTTGGTTTTTACAGGGAGTACTGACACCTTC
TRBV18	TRBJ1-2	-	CASSPLPEPGYTF	TGTGCCAGCTCACCACTACCGGAGCCTGGCTACACCTTC
TRBV15	TRBJ1-3	-	CATSRDRAAGNTIYF	TGTGCCACCAGCAGAGACAGGGCGGCGGGAAACACCATATATTTT